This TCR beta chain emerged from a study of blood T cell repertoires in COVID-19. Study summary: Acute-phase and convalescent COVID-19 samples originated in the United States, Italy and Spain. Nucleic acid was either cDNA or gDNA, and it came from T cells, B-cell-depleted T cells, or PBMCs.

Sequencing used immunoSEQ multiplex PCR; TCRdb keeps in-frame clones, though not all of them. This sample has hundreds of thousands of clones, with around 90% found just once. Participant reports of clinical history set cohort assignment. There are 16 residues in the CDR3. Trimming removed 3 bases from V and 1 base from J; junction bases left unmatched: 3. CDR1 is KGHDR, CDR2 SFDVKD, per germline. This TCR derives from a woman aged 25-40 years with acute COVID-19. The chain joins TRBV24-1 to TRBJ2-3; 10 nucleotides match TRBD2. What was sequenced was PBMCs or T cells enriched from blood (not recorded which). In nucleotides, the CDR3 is TGTGCCACCAGTGATCCCGGACTAGCGGGCACAGATACGCAGTATTTT. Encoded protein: CATSDPGLAGTDTQYF.